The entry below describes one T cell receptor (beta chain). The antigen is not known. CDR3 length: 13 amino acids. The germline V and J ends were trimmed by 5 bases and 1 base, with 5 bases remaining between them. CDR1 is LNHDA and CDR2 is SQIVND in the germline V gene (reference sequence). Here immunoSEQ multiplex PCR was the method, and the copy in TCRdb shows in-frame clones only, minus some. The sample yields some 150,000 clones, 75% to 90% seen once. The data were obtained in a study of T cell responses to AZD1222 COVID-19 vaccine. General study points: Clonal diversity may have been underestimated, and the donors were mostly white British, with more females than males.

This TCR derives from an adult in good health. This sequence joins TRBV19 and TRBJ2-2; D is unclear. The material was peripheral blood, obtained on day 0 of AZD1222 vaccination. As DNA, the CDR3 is TGTGCCAGTAGTTCTGGGAACACCGGGGAGCTGTTTTTT. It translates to CASSSGNTGELFF.